The 4 T cell receptor beta chains reported below all come from one sample, sequenced in a study of CD8+ T cells in alopecia areata. Investigators isolated RNA and reverse transcribed it into cDNA to act as the sequencing template. Clones were read by immunoSEQ multiplex PCR, and TCRdb kept only the in-frame ones, dropping some. The sample consists of about 140,000 clones, approximately 49% of them appearing once. The specimen comprised CD4+ T cells sorted from blood, sampled at week 0. These receptors all come from a human donor with alopecia areata.

This clone has a handful of counts. V is TRBV28 and J is TRBJ1-5, with TRBD1 identical over 7 bases. Germline V gives CDR1 MDHEN, CDR2 SYDVKM. The CDR3 is 15 residues long. Germline trimming cut 2 bases from V and 7 bases from J; bases unmatched to any gene: 8. This chain's CDR3 is CASSLLYRGRQPQHF. CDR3 DNA sequence: TGTGCCAGCAGTTTACTTTACAGGGGAAGACAGCCCCAGCATTTT.

The V and J genes are TRBV27 and TRBJ1-2, with D possibly being TRBD1 (5 bases). The germline CDR1 and CDR2 sequences are MNHEY and SMNVEV (reference sequence). Trimming pared 5 bases from V and 6 bases from J, leaving 10 bases between. The CDR3 loop spans 12 amino acids. CDR3 sequence: CASSPQGHGYTF. CDR3 DNA sequence: TGTGCCAGCAGTCCCCAGGGTCATGGCTACACCTTC.

The chain links TRBV5-1 to TRBJ2-7; 9 nucleotides agree with TRBD1. This CDR3 contains 14 residues. Germline CDR1 SGHRS, CDR2 YFSETQ. V dropped 4 bases and J dropped 1; count of bases not matched to a gene: 3. The CDR3 is CASSQGQGSYEQYF. Written as DNA, the CDR3 is TGCGCCAGCAGCCAGGGACAGGGTTCCTACGAGCAGTACTTC.

The chain combines TRBV7-9 with TRBJ2-1, with unresolved D. This CDR3 region has 19 residues. V shed 0 bases and J shed 9 bases, with 27 bases lying between them. Looked up from germline, CDR1 is SEHNR and CDR2 is FQNEAQ (reference sequence). The CDR3 bases are TGTGCCAGCAGCTTAGCCGGACCCCTAACCCTGAAATTTTCGATTGAGCAGTTCTTC. This codes for CASSLAGPLTLKFSIEQFF.